Listed here are 5 T cell receptor beta chains from one sample, sequenced in a study. TCRdb processed the 5' RACE reads anew with MiXCR; each CDR3 protein has one entry. Seen here are over 55,000 distinct CDR3 sequences, about 31% observed once, and the top ten hold roughly 2.5%. Sequenced input: tumor-infiltrating naive CD4+ T cells sorted from the breast tumor. Documented subset: naive CD4+ T cells, CD4+CD45RA+CD25-. Receptor source: a female donor with breast cancer.

V and J are TRBV5-8 and TRBJ2-7; TRBD2 might be the D (6 bases). The length of the CDR3 is 15 residues. Per germline, CDR1 SGHTS and CDR2 YDEGEE. The germline V and J ends were trimmed by 0 bases and 7 bases, with 17 bases remaining between them. The CDR3 spells CASSLDPFYAGEQYF. CDR3 bases: TGTGCCAGCAGCTTGGATCCCTTCTACGCGGGGGAGCAGTACTTC.

V usage is TRBV20-1 and J usage is TRBJ2-1, with 8 positions matching TRBD2. The germline V gene has CDR1 DFQATT and CDR2 SNEGSKA (reference sequence). The V gene end was trimmed by 6 bases and the J gene end by 9 bases; junction bases not matched to a gene: 4. This CDR3 has 11 amino acids. CDR3 DNA: TGCAGTGCCCCTAGCGGGCTTGAGCAGTTCTTC. It specifies CSAPSGLEQFF.

As concerns this clonotype: This may be a read error: a much more frequent sequence differs by one nucleotide. The rearrangement links TRBV12-3 or TRBV12-4 to TRBJ2-5; D may be TRBD1 (5 bases). This CDR3 has 14 amino acids. Trimming took 3 bases from V and 2 from J, leaving 10 bases between them. CDR3 sequence reads: CASSFRRQQETQYF. The CDR3 coding sequence is TGTGCCAGCAGTTTTAGGCGACAGCAAGAGACCCAGTACTTC.

This clonotype turned up a few times. V and J are TRBV5-1 and TRBJ1-2, with TRBD1 identical over 9 bases. Looked up from germline, CDR1 is SGHRS and CDR2 is YFSETQ. The junction had 2 bases not matched to a gene; V was cut back by 5 bases and J by 0 bases. The CDR3 extends over 14 amino acids. The DNA for the CDR3 is TGCGCCAGCAGTCGGGACAGGGCTAACTATGGCTACACCTTC. This codes for CASSRDRANYGYTF.

This clonotype was detected only a few times. V and J are TRBV7-3 and TRBJ2-7; 13 bases match TRBD2. Trimming cost V 3 bases and J 7 bases; bases outside gene matches: 6. Germline CDR1 reads SGHTA; CDR2 reads FQGTGA. The CDR3 has 15 residues. DNA of the CDR3: TGTGCCAGCAGCTTCAGGACTAGCGGGAGTAGTGAGCAGTACTTC. Translation gives CASSFRTSGSSEQYF.